The 23 T cell receptor beta chains below were found in one sample sequenced in a study of neurological immune-mediated disorders. Each CDR3 protein is one row after TCRdb ran MiXCR on the 5' RACE reads. The table has about 74,000 distinct CDR3 sequences, around 5.5% seen once. Sequencing was performed on PBMCs. The source is a man aged 18 to 35 with multiple sclerosis.

This clonotype was detected many times. The chain employs TRBV20-1 and TRBJ2-7; 8 nucleotides agree with TRBD1. Germline V gives CDR1 DFQATT, CDR2 SNEGSKA (reference sequence). J gave up 3 bases and V 4 bases, and 8 bases lay outside the gene matches. This CDR3 contains 14 residues. This CDR3 is CSATRQGRGYEQYF. Here the CDR3 DNA reads TGCAGTGCTACCAGACAGGGGAGAGGCTACGAGCAGTACTTC.

This clonotype was observed at least ten times. V and J are TRBV20-1 and TRBJ2-2, with TRBD2 as a possible D gene (5 bases). V was trimmed by 3 bases and J by 0 bases, leaving 5 bases between them. The CDR3 runs to 13 residues. Per germline, CDR1 DFQATT and CDR2 SNEGSKA (reference sequence). The CDR3 region has the DNA TGCAGTGCTAGCGGGACGAACACCGGGGAGCTGTTTTTT. Its protein is CSASGTNTGELFF.

In its sample, this clonotype was seen many times. The CDR3 loop is CSFWAGASTGELFF. In DNA, the CDR3 is TGCAGCTTCTGGGCAGGGGCAAGCACCGGGGAGCTGTTTTTT. The chain carries TRBV29-1 and TRBJ2-2; possibly TRBD1 for D (6 bases). Deletions cut 8 bases from V and 4 bases from J, with 17 bases between. CDR3 length: 14 amino acids. Germline lookup yields CDR1 SQVTM and CDR2 ANQGSEA.

The rearrangement joins TRBV20-1 to TRBJ2-7; TRBD2 matches 9 bases. Germline V lookup: CDR1 DFQATT, CDR2 SNEGSKA (reference sequence). The CDR3 sequence is 15 residues long. V lost 6 bases, J lost 6 bases, and 15 bases stayed unmatched. CDR3 DNA sequence: TGCAGTGCCGTGGGGGCGGGAGGGCCCTCTTCCGAGCAGTACTTC. This gives the protein CSAVGAGGPSSEQYF.

About this clonotype: This could be a read error, since a much larger clone is one nucleotide away. The rearrangement joins TRBV4-3 to TRBJ2-1, with TRBD2 identical over 8 bases. The CDR3 spans 16 residues. Per the germline V gene, CDR1 is LGHNA and CDR2 is YSLEER. The ends lost 1 base at V and 8 bases at J; junction bases unmatched: 10. The CDR3 DNA sequence: TGCGCCAGCAGCCAAGGGGGGACTAGAGGGAGGGATGAGCAGTTCTTC. It translates to CASSQGGTRGRDEQFF.

This clonotype was recorded many times. The V gene is TRBV11-1, the J gene TRBJ2-7; TRBD2 matches at 9 bases. J lost 10 bases, V lost 2 bases, and 9 bases had no gene match. The CDR3 is 14 residues long. The V gene's germline CDR1 is SGHAT and CDR2 FQDESV (reference sequence). The chain's CDR3 is CASSLQAGGMYQYF. The DNA for the CDR3 is TGTGCCAGCAGCTTACAAGCGGGAGGAATGTATCAGTACTTC.

This clonotype was recorded many times. The rearrangement joins TRBV20-1 to TRBJ2-7; TRBD1 might be the D (6 bases). CDR3 size: 14 residues. Germline values: CDR1 DFQATT, CDR2 SNEGSKA (reference sequence). V was clipped by 6 bases and J by 2 bases, with 17 bases between them. CDR3: CSATALTGPYEQYF. The DNA for the CDR3 is TGCAGTGCCACCGCGCTCACAGGGCCCTACGAGCAGTACTTC.

This clonotype has at least ten counts. The junction shows a germline mismatch at one end, possibly a read error. As DNA, the CDR3 is TGTGCCAGCAGCGTAGATCCGGACCCCCGCAATCAGCCCCAGAATTTT. Its protein is CASSVDPDPRNQPQNF. The chain is built from TRBV9 and TRBJ1-5; D is unresolved. This CDR3 region has 16 residues. Per the germline V gene, CDR1 is SGDLS and CDR2 is YYNGEE.

As for this clonotype: One end of the junction fails to match germline, which may point to a read error. This chain uses TRBV5-1 with TRBJ2-6, with a possible D match to TRBD1 (5 bases). The CDR3 is 16 amino acids. Germline CDR1 is SGHRS and CDR2 is YFSETQ. The CDR3 is CASSLGRSSGAKVLTF. CDR3 bases: TGTGCCAGCAGCCTAGGGCGGAGCTCTGGGGCCAAAGTCCTGACTTTC.

A word on this clonotype: A much larger clone sits a single nucleotide away, making a read error possible. The V gene is TRBV6-5, the J gene TRBJ2-3; 9 nucleotides line up with TRBD2. The germline V gene encodes CDR1 MNHEY and CDR2 SVGAGI. This CDR3 has 15 residues. The ends lost 9 bases at V and 1 base at J; junction bases unmatched: 8. The CDR3 nucleotides read TGTGCCAGTAGAGTGGCGGGGGGGCGCACAGATACGCAGTATTTT. Translation gives CASRVAGGRTDTQYF.

This clonotype was picked up many times. CDR3 bases: TGTGCCAGCAGCTTACTTTCGAGTTCCGAGCAGTACTTC. Residues: CASSLLSSSEQYF. The gene calls are TRBV7-3 and TRBJ2-7; no definite D call. The CDR3 has 13 residues. Germline CDR1 SGHTA, CDR2 FQGTGA. The V end was cut by 2 bases, the J end by 6 bases, with 11 bases between.

Many counts were recorded for this clonotype. The V call is TRBV7-3, the J call TRBJ2-1; perhaps TRBD1 as D (5 bases). Germline V gene sequence: CDR1 SGHTA, CDR2 FQGTGA. This CDR3 region has 14 residues. Between the trimmed V and J ends, which lost 4 bases and 10 bases, there was a span of 17 bases. CDR3 bases: TGTGCCAGCAGCTCCCAACCCCAGGGTGGAGAGCAGTTCTTC. It specifies CASSSQPQGGEQFF. Drawing the rest from reference TRBV7-3 and TRBJ2-1, the complete variable domain is GAGVSQTPSNKVTEKGKYVELRCDPISGHTALYWYRQSLGQGPEFLIYFQGTGAADDSGLPNDRFFAVRPEGSVSTLKIQRTERGDSAVYLCASSSQPQGGEQFFGPGTRLTVL.

This clonotype has a count of ten or more. The chain recombines TRBV7-9 with TRBJ2-1; D might be TRBD2 (5 bases). This CDR3 comprises 16 residues. V dropped 1 base and J dropped 2 bases, with 12 bases sitting between them. Per germline, CDR1 SEHNR and CDR2 FQNEAQ (reference sequence). The CDR3 nucleotides read TGTGCCAGCAGCTTAGGGACGGGAAAACCCTACAATGAGCAGTTCTTC. It codes for CASSLGTGKPYNEQFF.

This clonotype was counted a few times. The chain links TRBV12-3 or TRBV12-4 to TRBJ1-6, with D possibly matching TRBD1 (5 bases). Trimming stripped 3 bases from V and 10 bases from J, with 13 bases between. This CDR3 comprises 14 residues. The CDR3: CASSFGERDSPLHF. Written as DNA, the CDR3 is TGTGCCAGCAGTTTCGGGGAAAGGGACTCACCCCTCCACTTT.

This clonotype has ten or more counts. This rearrangement joins TRBV4-2 to TRBJ2-1, with 8 bases fitting TRBD1. Germline loops: CDR1 LGHNA, CDR2 YNFKEQ. The CDR3 covers 12 residues. The V gene end was trimmed by 5 bases and the J gene end by 8 bases; junction bases not matched to a gene: 2. For the CDR3, the DNA is TGTGCCAGCAGCGACAGGGGCGATGAGCAGTTCTTC. Translating gives CASSDRGDEQFF.

This clonotype was counted at least ten times. The rearrangement joins TRBV10-3 to TRBJ1-1, with 9 positions matching TRBD1. V lost 10 bases and J lost 6; bases outside the gene matches: 15. Germline values: CDR1 ENHRY, CDR2 SYGVKD. The CDR3 extends over 15 amino acids. CDR3 DNA sequence: TGTGCCACCCGGGGGGGGACAGGGTTTGTTGCTGAAGCTTTCTTT. Protein: CATRGGTGFVAEAFF.

This clonotype showed up many times. The rearrangement uses TRBV5-1 and TRBJ1-1; possible D gene TRBD1, 6 bases. From germline, CDR1 is SGHRS and CDR2 YFSETQ. Trimming stripped 1 base from V and 4 bases from J, with 14 bases between. The CDR3 consists of 15 residues. The CDR3 loop reads CASSLNFGQRTEAFF. The DNA for the CDR3 is TGCGCCAGCAGCTTGAACTTCGGACAGCGCACTGAAGCTTTCTTT.

This clonotype was found many times. The chain recombines TRBV27 with TRBJ1-5; a possible D gene is TRBD1 (5 bases). CDR3 length: 14 amino acids. Germline CDR1 is MNHEY and CDR2 is SMNVEV (reference sequence). V lost 6 bases to trimming and J lost 4 bases, with 13 bases between them. CDR3 sequence (DNA): TGTGCCAGCAGCCTCCTGGGGGGGAATCAGCCCCAGCATTTT. Translated, it gives CASSLLGGNQPQHF.

This clonotype was observed at least ten times. The chain uses TRBV27 and TRBJ1-6, with D possibly matching TRBD1 (5 bases). In germline, CDR1 is MNHEY, CDR2 SMNVEV (reference sequence). V was trimmed by 2 bases and J by 11 bases, leaving 13 bases between them. The CDR3 loop spans 14 amino acids. The CDR3 coding sequence is TGTGCCAGCAGTTTAGGAGGGGAGACGACACCCCTCCACTTT. It translates to CASSLGGETTPLHF.

The chain links TRBV6-2 or TRBV6-3 to TRBJ2-1; tentatively, D is TRBD2 (6 bases). The germline CDR1 and CDR2 sequences are MNHEY and SVGEGT. Trimming took 6 bases from V and 4 from J, leaving 16 bases between them. This CDR3 contains 15 residues. The CDR3 DNA sequence: TGTGCCAGCAGAATATCCGGGACTTTTTACAATGAGCAGTTCTTC. Amino acids: CASRISGTFYNEQFF.

This clonotype was seen many times. The V call is TRBV2, the J call TRBJ1-1; D not resolved. The CDR3 runs 13 residues. V was cut by 3 bases and J by 1 base, with 6 bases left in between. The germline CDR1 and CDR2 sequences are SNHLY and FYNNEI. CDR3 in DNA: TGTGCCAGCAGTGACGACAAGAACACTGAAGCTTTCTTT. Translation: CASSDDKNTEAFF.

This clonotype was counted many times. This sequence joins TRBV5-5 and TRBJ2-1; no firm D call. V was cut by 0 bases and J by 0 bases, with 13 bases left in between. Germline lookup yields CDR1 SGHKS and CDR2 YYEKEE (reference sequence). There are 17 residues in the CDR3. Here the CDR3 DNA reads TGTGCCAGCAGCTTGGAGGCATTACTGATCTCCTACAATGAGCAGTTCTTC. Translation: CASSLEALLISYNEQFF.

This clonotype was counted many times. The chain is built from TRBV20-1 and TRBJ1-5; possibly TRBD1 for D (5 bases). CDR3 length: 15 amino acids. Germline V gives CDR1 DFQATT, CDR2 SNEGSKA (reference sequence). V was trimmed by 1 base and J by 0 bases, leaving 10 bases between them. The CDR3 reads CSARGGWYSNQPQHF. The CDR3 nucleotides read TGCAGTGCTAGAGGGGGGTGGTATAGCAATCAGCCCCAGCATTTT.